The rows below give T cell receptor beta chains drawn from one sample of a study of shared clonotypes between healthy human individuals. Sequenced by immunoSEQ multiplex PCR; TCRdb stores in-frame clones only, minus some. This sample has roughly 2.6 million clones, with about 92% found just once. The sequenced sample was naive CD4+ T cells sorted from blood. All receptors come from a man younger than 30 in good health. Each CDR3 is given with its conserved first and last residue. The order of the fields is clone size, J gene, V gene, D gene, CDR3 protein, CDR3 DNA. D genes are given only for firm matches. Not all rows give a size; the values are once, few, many and, for expanded clones, a class.

clone size: .; J gene: TRBJ1-1; V gene: TRBV7-9; D gene: .; CDR3 protein: CASSLKNGTREAFF; CDR3 DNA: TGTGCCAGCAGCTTAAAAAACGGGACAAGGGAAGCTTTCTTT
clone size: .; J gene: TRBJ2-7; V gene: TRBV4-3; D gene: .; CDR3 protein: CASSQGPGTPTYEQYF; CDR3 DNA: TGCGCCAGCAGCCAAGGCCCCGGGACTCCCACCTACGAGCAGTACTTC
clone size: once; J gene: TRBJ1-2; V gene: TRBV7-2; D gene: TRBD1; CDR3 protein: CASSSATPGQSYGYTF; CDR3 DNA: TGTGCCAGCAGCTCAGCGACCCCGGGACAGTCTTATGGCTACACCTTC
clone size: .; J gene: TRBJ1-3; V gene: TRBV6-6; D gene: .; CDR3 protein: CASSYLGNTIYF; CDR3 DNA: TGTGCCAGCAGTTACTTGGGAAACACCATATATTTT
clone size: .; J gene: TRBJ1-5; V gene: TRBV27; D gene: .; CDR3 protein: CASSLDPGGVNQPQHF; CDR3 DNA: TGTGCCAGCAGTTTGGATCCCGGGGGAGTCAATCAGCCCCAGCATTTT
clone size: .; J gene: TRBJ2-2; V gene: TRBV12-5; D gene: .; CDR3 protein: CASGLVAGAGELFF; CDR3 DNA: TGTGCTAGTGGTTTGGTTGCCGGGGCCGGGGAGCTGTTTTTT
clone size: .; J gene: TRBJ2-2; V gene: TRBV7-2; D gene: TRBD2; CDR3 protein: CASSSSGGNTGELFF; CDR3 DNA: TGTGCCAGCAGCTCGAGCGGGGGTAACACCGGGGAGCTGTTTTTT
clone size: .; J gene: TRBJ2-1; V gene: TRBV6-5; D gene: .; CDR3 protein: CASRRTVNNEQFF; CDR3 DNA: TGTGCCAGCAGACGGACGGTGAACAATGAGCAGTTCTTC
clone size: once; J gene: TRBJ2-1; V gene: TRBV11-3; D gene: .; CDR3 protein: CASSLNQAGEQFF; CDR3 DNA: TGTGCCAGCAGCTTAAATCAGGCGGGTGAGCAGTTCTTC
clone size: .; J gene: TRBJ1-1; V gene: TRBV5-1; D gene: TRBD1; CDR3 protein: CASRTGFELRFNTEAFF; CDR3 DNA: TGCGCCAGCAGGACAGGGTTTGAGTTACGATTTAACACTGAAGCTTTCTTT
clone size: .; J gene: TRBJ1-1; V gene: TRBV6-6; D gene: .; CDR3 protein: CASTPNTEAFF; CDR3 DNA: TGTGCCAGCACCCCGAACACTGAAGCTTTCTTT
clone size: .; J gene: TRBJ2-2; V gene: TRBV30; D gene: .; CDR3 protein: CAWSLRGATGELFF; CDR3 DNA: TGTGCCTGGAGTCTTCGGGGAGCCACCGGGGAGCTGTTTTTT
clone size: .; J gene: TRBJ1-1; V gene: TRBV7-2; D gene: .; CDR3 protein: CASSLAALMNTEAFF; CDR3 DNA: TGTGCCAGCAGCTTAGCGGCGCTCATGAACACTGAAGCTTTCTTT
clone size: .; J gene: TRBJ2-7; V gene: TRBV6-5; D gene: TRBD2; CDR3 protein: CASSQLAGGAYEQYF; CDR3 DNA: TGTGCCAGCAGTCAACTAGCGGGGGGCGCCTACGAGCAGTACTTC
clone size: .; J gene: TRBJ1-6; V gene: TRBV6-5; D gene: .; CDR3 protein: CASSSGDGSPLHF; CDR3 DNA: TGTGCCAGCAGTTCAGGGGACGGTTCACCCCTCCACTTT
clone size: .; J gene: TRBJ1-4; V gene: TRBV5-1; D gene: .; CDR3 protein: CASPAPLDEKLFF; CDR3 DNA: TGCGCCAGCCCCGCACCCCTTGATGAAAAACTGTTTTTT
clone size: .; J gene: TRBJ1-1; V gene: TRBV11-2; D gene: .; CDR3 protein: CASSLSVGVNTEAFF; CDR3 DNA: TGTGCCAGCAGCTTAAGTGTTGGCGTGAACACTGAAGCTTTCTTT
clone size: .; J gene: TRBJ2-2; V gene: TRBV5-1; D gene: TRBD1; CDR3 protein: CASSARTGGEELFF; CDR3 DNA: TGCGCCAGCAGCGCCCGGACAGGGGGCGAGGAGCTGTTTTTT
clone size: .; J gene: TRBJ2-5; V gene: TRBV5-1; D gene: .; CDR3 protein: CASSLVSSQETQYF; CDR3 DNA: TGCGCCAGCAGCTTGGTTTCTTCTCAAGAGACCCAGTACTTC
clone size: .; J gene: TRBJ2-7; V gene: TRBV2; D gene: .; CDR3 protein: CASRVRVSSYEQYF; CDR3 DNA: TGTGCCAGCAGGGTAAGGGTGAGCTCCTACGAGCAGTACTTC
clone size: .; J gene: TRBJ1-1; V gene: TRBV10-3; D gene: .; CDR3 protein: CAIRDRQANTEAFF; CDR3 DNA: TGTGCCATCAGGGACCGACAGGCGAACACTGAAGCTTTCTTT
clone size: .; J gene: TRBJ1-1; V gene: TRBV5-1; D gene: .; CDR3 protein: CASRGAVNPNTEAFF; CDR3 DNA: TGCGCCAGCAGGGGGGCAGTCAACCCGAACACTGAAGCTTTCTTT
clone size: few; J gene: TRBJ1-1; V gene: TRBV7-9; D gene: .; CDR3 protein: CASRVKTEAFF; CDR3 DNA: TGTGCCAGCAGGGTTAAAACTGAAGCTTTCTTT
clone size: few; J gene: TRBJ1-4; V gene: TRBV2; D gene: .; CDR3 protein: CASSGTDSNEKLFF; CDR3 DNA: TGTGCCAGCAGTGGGACAGATAGTAATGAAAAACTGTTTTTT
clone size: .; J gene: TRBJ2-6; V gene: TRBV18; D gene: TRBD1; CDR3 protein: CASSPTGGAGANVLTF; CDR3 DNA: TGTGCCAGCTCACCTACAGGGGGCGCTGGGGCCAACGTCCTGACTTTC
clone size: once; J gene: TRBJ2-5; V gene: TRBV28; D gene: .; CDR3 protein: CASSSPGVVLETQYF; CDR3 DNA: TGTGCCAGCAGTTCCCCCGGGGTGGTGTTAGAGACCCAGTACTTC
clone size: few; J gene: TRBJ1-1; V gene: TRBV28; D gene: .; CDR3 protein: CASSLVLGGNTEAFF; CDR3 DNA: TGTGCCAGCAGTTTAGTTCTGGGGGGGAACACTGAAGCTTTCTTT
clone size: .; J gene: TRBJ1-3; V gene: TRBV5-1; D gene: .; CDR3 protein: CASSLAVGAGNTIYF; CDR3 DNA: TGCGCCAGCAGCTTGGCCGTGGGAGCTGGAAACACCATATATTTT
clone size: .; J gene: TRBJ2-7; V gene: TRBV7-9; D gene: .; CDR3 protein: CASSTSGARPYEQYF; CDR3 DNA: TGTGCCAGCAGCACATCGGGAGCCCGACCCTACGAGCAGTACTTC
clone size: .; J gene: TRBJ2-5; V gene: TRBV6-1; D gene: .; CDR3 protein: CASSDISGQETQYF; CDR3 DNA: TGTGCCAGCAGTGATATATCGGGACAAGAGACCCAGTACTTC
clone size: .; J gene: TRBJ2-1; V gene: TRBV5-1; D gene: .; CDR3 protein: CASSLFTLGDAEQFF; CDR3 DNA: TGCGCCAGCAGCTTGTTCACCCTGGGAGACGCCGAGCAGTTCTTC
clone size: .; J gene: TRBJ1-2; V gene: TRBV29-1; D gene: TRBD1; CDR3 protein: CSVGQGWDYGYTF; CDR3 DNA: TGCAGCGTTGGACAGGGGTGGGACTATGGCTACACCTTC
clone size: .; J gene: TRBJ1-1; V gene: TRBV19; D gene: .; CDR3 protein: CASINQGRGTEAFF; CDR3 DNA: TGTGCCAGTATTAATCAGGGGAGGGGGACTGAAGCTTTCTTT
clone size: .; J gene: TRBJ1-1; V gene: TRBV7-2; D gene: .; CDR3 protein: CASKAGRNTEAFF; CDR3 DNA: TGTGCCAGCAAAGCCGGGCGGAACACTGAAGCTTTCTTT
clone size: .; J gene: TRBJ1-4; V gene: TRBV18; D gene: .; CDR3 protein: CASSVTGFEKLFF; CDR3 DNA: TGTGCCAGCTCAGTCACAGGATTTGAAAAACTGTTTTTT
clone size: .; J gene: TRBJ2-5; V gene: TRBV9; D gene: TRBD1; CDR3 protein: CASSVATAGGVEETQYF; CDR3 DNA: TGTGCCAGCAGCGTAGCTACGGCAGGGGGAGTGGAAGAGACCCAGTACTTC
clone size: .; J gene: TRBJ2-1; V gene: TRBV25-1; D gene: .; CDR3 protein: CASSGDSVEQFF; CDR3 DNA: TGTGCCAGCAGTGGAGACAGCGTTGAGCAGTTCTTC
clone size: .; J gene: TRBJ1-6; V gene: TRBV11-2; D gene: .; CDR3 protein: CASSSRAGWASYNSPLHF; CDR3 DNA: TGTGCCAGCAGCTCCAGAGCGGGGTGGGCCTCCTATAATTCACCCCTCCACTTT
clone size: .; J gene: TRBJ1-1; V gene: TRBV5-1; D gene: .; CDR3 protein: CASSLVGTMNTEAFF; CDR3 DNA: TGCGCCAGCAGCTTGGTGGGCACCATGAACACTGAAGCTTTCTTT
clone size: .; J gene: TRBJ1-2; V gene: TRBV5-1; D gene: .; CDR3 protein: CASSSSTVYGYTF; CDR3 DNA: TGCGCCAGCAGCTCCTCGACAGTCTATGGCTACACCTTC
clone size: .; J gene: TRBJ1-2; V gene: TRBV10-3; D gene: .; CDR3 protein: CAISESPRTSKGYTF; CDR3 DNA: TGTGCCATCAGTGAGTCGCCGAGGACAAGCAAAGGCTACACCTTC
clone size: .; J gene: TRBJ2-1; V gene: TRBV9; D gene: .; CDR3 protein: CASSGPGVYNEQFF; CDR3 DNA: TGTGCCAGCAGCGGTCCTGGGGTCTACAATGAGCAGTTCTTC
clone size: .; J gene: TRBJ1-1; V gene: TRBV7-8; D gene: .; CDR3 protein: CASSPWTVNTEAFF; CDR3 DNA: TGTGCCAGCAGCCCCTGGACAGTCAACACTGAAGCTTTCTTT
clone size: few; J gene: TRBJ1-1; V gene: TRBV30; D gene: .; CDR3 protein: CAWRSLNTEAFF; CDR3 DNA: TGTGCCTGGAGGTCCCTGAACACTGAAGCTTTCTTT
clone size: .; J gene: TRBJ1-4; V gene: TRBV28; D gene: .; CDR3 protein: CASIRRATNEKLFF; CDR3 DNA: TGTGCCAGTATACGACGAGCAACTAATGAAAAACTGTTTTTT
clone size: .; J gene: TRBJ2-5; V gene: TRBV5-1; D gene: .; CDR3 protein: CASSLGGGAYQETQYF; CDR3 DNA: TGCGCCAGCAGCTTGGGTGGCGGAGCGTACCAAGAGACCCAGTACTTC
clone size: .; J gene: TRBJ2-5; V gene: TRBV10-3; D gene: TRBD2; CDR3 protein: CAISETSGHTGETQYF; CDR3 DNA: TGTGCCATCAGTGAGACTAGCGGCCACACAGGGGAGACCCAGTACTTC
clone size: .; J gene: TRBJ2-1; V gene: TRBV5-4; D gene: TRBD2; CDR3 protein: CASSLELAVGRNEQFF; CDR3 DNA: TGTGCCAGCAGCTTGGAGCTAGCGGTCGGCCGTAATGAGCAGTTCTTC
clone size: .; J gene: TRBJ2-5; V gene: TRBV11-2; D gene: .; CDR3 protein: CASSFRGPYQETQYF; CDR3 DNA: TGTGCCAGCAGCTTCAGGGGCCCGTACCAAGAGACCCAGTACTTC
clone size: once; J gene: TRBJ2-1; V gene: TRBV7-9; D gene: .; CDR3 protein: CASHHTGSSYNEQFF; CDR3 DNA: TGTGCCAGCCATCACACAGGGAGCTCCTACAATGAGCAGTTCTTC
clone size: once; J gene: TRBJ2-2; V gene: TRBV6-6; D gene: .; CDR3 protein: CASRPDGTTNTGELFF; CDR3 DNA: TGTGCCAGCAGACCGGACGGGACAACCAACACCGGGGAGCTGTTTTTT
clone size: once; J gene: TRBJ2-3; V gene: TRBV10-3; D gene: .; CDR3 protein: CAISGRGTDTQYF; CDR3 DNA: TGTGCCATCAGTGGGAGAGGGACAGATACGCAGTATTTT
clone size: .; J gene: TRBJ1-5; V gene: TRBV15; D gene: TRBD1; CDR3 protein: CATSRDPGQGAQPQHF; CDR3 DNA: TGTGCCACCAGCAGAGATCCGGGACAGGGTGCTCAGCCCCAGCATTTT
clone size: .; J gene: TRBJ1-2; V gene: TRBV30; D gene: .; CDR3 protein: CAWSSPSRGFYGYTF; CDR3 DNA: TGTGCCTGGAGTTCCCCCTCCCGAGGCTTCTATGGCTACACCTTT
clone size: .; J gene: TRBJ1-2; V gene: TRBV30; D gene: .; CDR3 protein: CAWKGSPGYTF; CDR3 DNA: TGTGCCTGGAAGGGGTCTCCTGGCTACACCTTC
clone size: .; J gene: TRBJ2-7; V gene: TRBV5-1; D gene: .; CDR3 protein: CASSPDGYYEQYF; CDR3 DNA: TGCGCCAGCAGCCCGGACGGTTACTACGAGCAGTACTTC